Each of the 25 T cell receptor beta chains below was sequenced from the same sample in a study of T-cell memory formation after mild COVID-19. TCRdb used MiXCR to reprocess the 5' RACE reads, holding one entry per CDR3 protein. Of hundreds of thousands of distinct CDR3 sequences in the sample, approximately 27% are singletons; the top ten hold approximately 13%. The sequencing input was PBMCs or a T cell subset sorted from them (not recorded which). These receptors originate from an adult woman who had mild COVID-19 (a few samples of this study predate the infection). Cell type and time point are not known.

The CDR3 DNA follows: TGTGCCAGCAGCTTAGCGGCGGGGGGCACAGATACGCAGTATTTT. Protein product: CASSLAAGGTDTQYF. The chain links TRBV7-9 to TRBJ2-3; 7 bases match TRBD2. The CDR3 totals 15 residues. Germline assignment: CDR1 SEHNR and CDR2 FQNEAQ (reference sequence). The trim removed 0 bases at V and 1 base at J, leaving 1 base unmatched.

In DNA, the CDR3 is TGCGCCAGCAGCTTTTTCGGTCAGGTCGGCACAGATACGCAGTATTTT. Its translation: CASSFFGQVGTDTQYF. The rearrangement joins TRBV5-1 to TRBJ2-3; D is unresolved. Germline V CDR1 and CDR2: SGHRS, YFSETQ. Between the trimmed V and J ends, which lost 2 bases and 1 base, there was a span of 14 bases. This CDR3 is 16 amino acids long.

This clonotype showed up just a few times. J is TRBJ2-1 and V is TRBV7-9; either TRBD1 or TRBD2 may fit D (5 bases each). Between the trimmed V and J ends, which lost 0 bases and 9 bases, there was a span of 15 bases. The CDR3 is 15 residues long. The germline gives CDR1 SEHNR, CDR2 FQNEAQ (reference sequence). The CDR3 DNA reads TGTGCCAGCAGCTTAGCGATTGCGACAGAGGGTGAGCAGTTCTTC. This gives the protein CASSLAIATEGEQFF.

V usage is TRBV5-1 and J usage is TRBJ2-5; D may be TRBD1 or TRBD2 (5 bases each). Germline V gene lookup returns CDR1 SGHRS and CDR2 YFSETQ. The CDR3 spans 14 residues. Trimming stripped 4 bases from V and 4 bases from J, with 14 bases between. CDR3 nucleotide sequence: TGCGCCAGCAGCATCCAGGGACCTAGAGAGACCCAGTACTTC. Translated, it gives CASSIQGPRETQYF.

This CDR3 reads CAWSEQLTNEKLFF. The CDR3 nucleotides are TGTGCCTGGAGTGAGCAACTAACTAATGAAAAACTGTTTTTT. The chain uses TRBV30 and TRBJ1-4; D gene ambiguous. Germline CDR1 GTSNPN, CDR2 SVGIG (reference sequence). The CDR3 runs to 14 residues. V lost 1 base and J lost 1, with 7 bases in between.

There are a few counts of this clonotype. The CDR3 sequence: CASSLQGSRWEEQYF. CDR3 bases: TGTGCCAGCAGCTTACAGGGATCACGTTGGGAGGAGCAGTACTTC. The chain employs TRBV7-3 and TRBJ2-7, with D perhaps being TRBD1 or TRBD2 (5 bases each). This CDR3 region has 15 residues. CDR1 SGHTA and CDR2 FQGTGA come from the germline V gene. V lost 2 bases and J lost 7, with 18 bases in between.

This chain connects TRBV4-3 to TRBJ2-7, with D possibly being TRBD1 (5 bases). CDR1 is LGHNA and CDR2 is YSLEER in the germline V gene. The CDR3 spans 14 residues. V was trimmed by 0 bases and J by 4 bases, leaving 10 bases between them. The CDR3 spells CASSQDRRVYEQYF. The DNA of the CDR3 is TGCGCCAGCAGCCAAGATCGCAGGGTGTACGAGCAGTACTTC.

This chain connects TRBV25-1 to TRBJ1-5; D perhaps matches TRBD1 (5 bases). The germline V gene encodes CDR1 MGHDK and CDR2 SYGVNS. This CDR3 is 12 amino acids long. V was trimmed by 4 bases and J by 14 bases, leaving 15 bases between them. The CDR3 region has the DNA TGTGCCAGCAGTGTCGGGACGGGCGAAAAGCATTTT. Its translation is CASSVGTGEKHF.

This rearrangement joins TRBV9 to TRBJ2-2; D possibly corresponds to TRBD1 (5 bases). Per the germline V gene, CDR1 is SGDLS and CDR2 is YYNGEE. CDR3 length: 14 residues. V was cut by 3 bases and J by 7 bases, with 13 bases left in between. The CDR3 sequence is CASSGRRGHGELFF. CDR3 DNA: TGTGCCAGCAGCGGTCGTAGGGGTCACGGGGAGCTGTTTTTT.

The table lists this clonotype with a few counts. This chain links TRBV5-1 with TRBJ2-1; the D gene is possibly TRBD2 (6 bases). This CDR3 contains 13 residues. V was pared by 6 bases and J by 10 bases, with 17 bases between. The germline V gene has CDR1 SGHRS and CDR2 YFSETQ. The CDR3: CASNQPSAGEQFF. In DNA, the CDR3 is TGCGCCAGCAATCAACCTTCCGCGGGAGAGCAGTTCTTC.

This clonotype was picked up many times. V gene TRBV4-3 combines with J gene TRBJ1-4; no clear D gene. The V gene lost 6 bases and the J gene lost 0 bases, with 11 bases spanning the gap. The germline CDR1 and CDR2 sequences are LGHNA and YSLEER. The CDR3 is made up of 15 amino acids. The CDR3 region is CASRERAATNEKLFF. In DNA, the CDR3 is TGCGCCAGCAGGGAAAGGGCCGCAACTAATGAAAAACTGTTTTTT.

The chain uses TRBV7-8 and TRBJ2-1; the match to TRBD2 covers 8 bases. V trimming: 2 bases; J trimming: 6 bases; junction bases outside the gene matches: 12. The CDR3 is made up of 17 amino acids. CDR1 and CDR2 (germline): SGHVS, FQNEAQ. The CDR3 here is CASSLNWRGVRFNEQFF. The CDR3 DNA is TGTGCCAGCAGCTTAAATTGGCGGGGGGTTCGTTTCAATGAGCAGTTCTTC.

This clonotype has just a few counts. The chain combines TRBV27 with TRBJ2-7; unclear D gene. CDR1 and CDR2 from the germline V gene are MNHEY and SMNVEV (reference sequence). The CDR3 length is 14 residues. Trimming took off 2 bases at V and 5 bases at J, with 13 bases between the two ends. This CDR3 is CASSLRSVWNEQYF. CDR3 sequence (DNA): TGTGCCAGCAGTTTAAGAAGTGTTTGGAACGAGCAGTACTTC.

This clonotype was counted between two and nine times. The chain combines TRBV7-9 with TRBJ2-2, with unresolved D. With 5 bases removed from V and 1 base from J, the gap between germline ends came to 5 bases. This CDR3 has 13 amino acids. Germline V gene sequence: CDR1 SEHNR, CDR2 FQNEAQ (reference sequence). The CDR3 DNA reads TGTGCCAGCAGCGGAAAGAACACCGGGGAGCTGTTTTTT. Amino acid sequence: CASSGKNTGELFF.

This clonotype was counted a few times. The chain uses TRBV29-1 and TRBJ2-3; D might be TRBD1 or TRBD2, each matching 7 bases. This CDR3 has 14 amino acids. CDR1 is SQVTM and CDR2 is ANQGSEA in the germline V gene. CDR3 loop: CSSGEGASTDTQYF. The CDR3 DNA sequence: TGCTCATCGGGGGAGGGGGCGTCCACAGATACGCAGTATTTT.

The J gene is TRBJ1-1, the V gene TRBV20-1; possible D gene TRBD1, 5 bases. Germline CDR1 DFQATT, CDR2 SNEGSKA (reference sequence). The CDR3 totals 14 residues. The ends were cut back, 5 bases at V and 5 bases at J, with 18 bases in the middle. This CDR3 reads CSARDVGGWTEAFF. DNA of the CDR3: TGCAGTGCTCGGGACGTTGGAGGGTGGACTGAAGCTTTCTTT.

J is TRBJ2-1 and V is TRBV4-1, with a weak D call TRBD2 (6 bases). CDR3 size: 13 residues. Germline CDR1 and CDR2: MGHRA and YSYEKL. Deletions cut 7 bases from V and 5 bases from J, with 12 bases between. CDR3 nucleotides: TGCGCCAGCAACCGGGAGCCTAACAATGAGCAGTTCTTC. This translates into CASNREPNNEQFF.

This clonotype has more than one count but fewer than ten. The J gene is TRBJ2-4, the V gene TRBV12-3 or TRBV12-4; D gene uncertain. CDR3 length: 17 amino acids. Trimming took 6 bases from V and 0 from J, leaving 18 bases between them. The CDR3 region has the DNA TGTGCCAGCAGCCCGACCCCAGGAGACGAAGCCAAAAACATTCAGTACTTC. It specifies CASSPTPGDEAKNIQYF.

Here the CDR3 reads CASSLMTGTSEMGDTQYF. The CDR3, as DNA: TGCGCCAGCAGCTTGATGACCGGGACTAGCGAGATGGGAGATACGCAGTATTTT. V usage is TRBV5-1 and J usage is TRBJ2-3, with 10 bases lining up with TRBD2. Trimming at V came to 1 base and at J to 5 bases, leaving 13 bases not matched to a gene. The CDR3 has 18 amino acids. The germline V gene has CDR1 SGHRS and CDR2 YFSETQ.

V gene TRBV20-1 combines with J gene TRBJ1-2; a possible D gene is TRBD1 (6 bases). V lost 5 bases and J lost 0, with 13 bases in between. Germline V CDR1 and CDR2: DFQATT, SNEGSKA (reference sequence). The CDR3 spans 14 residues. CDR3 sequence reads: CSAFGRDTNYGYTF. CDR3 DNA: TGCAGTGCTTTCGGCCGGGACACTAACTATGGCTACACCTTC.

The CDR3 reads CASSFGQTTYEQYF. CDR3 in DNA: TGCGCCAGCAGCTTCGGGCAGACCACCTACGAGCAGTACTTC. This chain uses TRBV5-1 with TRBJ2-7; D not certain. With 2 bases removed from V and 2 bases from J, the gap between germline ends came to 11 bases. The CDR3 runs 14 residues. Germline CDR1 reads SGHRS; CDR2 reads YFSETQ. Full variable domain (missing parts from reference TRBV5-1 and TRBJ2-7): KAGVTQTPRYLIKTRGQQVTLSCSPISGHRSVSWYQQTPGQGLQFLFEYFSETQRNKGNFPGRFSGRQFSNSRSEMNVSTLELGDSALYLCASSFGQTTYEQYFGPGTRLTVT.

This clonotype was found a few times. J is TRBJ1-1 and V is TRBV4-1; D is possibly TRBD1 (5 bases). Germline CDR1 is MGHRA and CDR2 is YSYEKL. CDR3 length: 14 residues. The V end lost 8 bases, the J end lost 3 bases, and 16 bases lay between the germline ends. The CDR3 loop is CASHPLRGYTEAFF. The DNA of the CDR3 is TGCGCCAGCCACCCATTGAGGGGCTACACTGAAGCTTTCTTT.

This clonotype has a handful of counts. The J gene is TRBJ2-7, the V gene TRBV12-3 or TRBV12-4; no clear D. The CDR3 sequence is 15 residues long. V gave up 4 bases and J gave up 3 bases, with 16 bases separating them. The CDR3 bases are TGTGCCAGCAGTTCATGGCCCGGCGGATTCTACGAGCAGTACTTC. Amino acid sequence: CASSSWPGGFYEQYF.

This clonotype was detected a few times. The CDR3 here is CASSRGHSDYEQYF. CDR3 bases: TGTGCCAGTAGCCGGGGGCATAGCGACTACGAGCAGTACTTC. The V call is TRBV19, the J call TRBJ2-7; D may match TRBD1 or TRBD2 (6 bases each). Germline CDR1 LNHDA, CDR2 SQIVND (reference sequence). V was trimmed by 6 bases and J by 3 bases, leaving 15 bases between them. This CDR3 spans 14 amino acids. Full variable domain (outside the CDR3, taken from reference TRBV19 and TRBJ2-7): DGGITQSPKYLFRKEGQNVTLSCEQNLNHDAMYWYRQDPGQGLRLIYYSQIVNDFQKGDIAEGYSVSREKKESFPLTVTSAQKNPTAFYLCASSRGHSDYEQYFGPGTRLTVT.

This clonotype was detected only a few times. The chain has TRBV5-1 and TRBJ1-2; 7 nucleotides line up with TRBD1. Per the germline V gene, CDR1 is SGHRS and CDR2 is YFSETQ. The CDR3 is 16 residues long. After removal of 1 base from V and 8 bases from J, the junction contained 14 bases not matched to a gene. The CDR3 region has the DNA TGCGCCAGCAGCTTGCAGCCCCTGACAGGGCGAGGGGGCTACACCTTC. It translates to CASSLQPLTGRGGYTF.